Each of the 25 T cell receptor beta chains below was sequenced from the same sample in a study of blood T cell repertoires in COVID-19. The protocol was immunoSEQ multiplex PCR, while the TCRdb copy is restricted to in-frame clones and leaves out a portion. The profile shows roughly 140,000 clones, over 70% of them singletons. Material: peripheral blood. Every receptor here comes from a woman aged 55-75 years with acute or convalescent COVID-19.

The J gene is TRBJ2-1, the V gene TRBV9, with TRBD2 matching over 14 bases. Germline loops: CDR1 SGDLS, CDR2 YYNGEE. The CDR3 is 17 residues long. V lost 4 bases and J lost 8; bases outside the gene matches: 11. CDR3 nucleotide sequence: TGTGCCAGCAGCCCGTCGGGAGGGACTAGCGGGAGTTATGAGCAGTTCTTC. Translated: CASSPSGGTSGSYEQFF. Filled out from reference TRBV9 and TRBJ2-1, the complete variable domain reads DSGVTQTPKHLITATGQRVTLRCSPRSGDLSVYWYQQSLDQGLQFLIQYYNGEERAKGNILERFSAQQFPDLHSELNLSSLELGDSALYFCASSPSGGTSGSYEQFFGPGTRLTVL.

This clone has more than one count but fewer than ten. V is TRBV6-6 and J is TRBJ1-2, with a weak D call TRBD1 (5 bases). The CDR3 is made up of 14 amino acids. Germline V gene sequence: CDR1 MNHNY, CDR2 SVGAGI (reference sequence). V was cut by 2 bases and J by 4 bases, with 11 bases left in between. CDR3 nucleotides: TGTGCCAGCAGTTACGCGCAGGGAATCTATGGCTACACCTTC. Protein product: CASSYAQGIYGYTF.

The rearrangement joins TRBV27 to TRBJ1-1; 10 bases align to TRBD1. CDR3 length: 17 amino acids. The germline CDR1 and CDR2 sequences are MNHEY and SMNVEV (reference sequence). V shed 6 bases and J 2 bases; nucleotides not matched to a gene: 12. The CDR3 DNA reads as TGTGCCAGCAGGCGGAGAGGACAGGGGGAATCTAACACTGAAGCTTTCTTT. Its protein is CASRRRGQGESNTEAFF.

The chain joins TRBV28 to TRBJ1-2; TRBD1 might be the D (5 bases). CDR3 length: 11 amino acids. Germline V CDR1 and CDR2: MDHEN, SYDVKM. V lost 8 bases, J lost 3 bases, and 7 bases lay in between. The CDR3 DNA is TGTGCCAGCGGGGGGTACTATGGCTACACCTTC. Translated: CASGGYYGYTF.

Many counts were recorded for this clone. The chain combines TRBV29-1 with TRBJ2-3; a possible D gene is TRBD1 (7 bases). The CDR3 spans 16 residues. Trimming removed 2 bases at V and 2 bases at J, with 17 bases between. Germline V lookup: CDR1 SQVTM, CDR2 ANQGSEA. CDR3 bases: TGCAGCGTTGAACCATACCTGGAGGGGGCCACAGATACGCAGTATTTT. Protein sequence: CSVEPYLEGATDTQYF.

The chain joins TRBV6-1 to TRBJ2-3; TRBD1 matches at 12 bases. The CDR3 extends over 15 amino acids. Trimming at V came to 8 bases and at J to 4 bases, leaving 7 bases not matched to a gene. Germline CDR1 MNHNS, CDR2 SASEGT. CDR3 sequence: CASPRDRGRADTQYF. For the CDR3, the DNA is TGTGCCAGCCCACGGGACAGGGGGCGCGCAGATACGCAGTATTTT.

This chain connects TRBV6-6 to TRBJ2-5, with 13 bases aligning to TRBD2. In germline, CDR1 is MNHNY, CDR2 SVGAGI (reference sequence). This CDR3 has 15 residues. V lost 6 bases and J lost 4; bases outside the gene matches: 5. CDR3 in amino acids: CASRRTSGRRETQYF. In DNA form, the CDR3 reads TGTGCCAGCAGGAGGACTAGCGGGAGACGAGAGACCCAGTACTTC.

This clone was recorded a few times. This sequence joins TRBV5-6 and TRBJ2-2; TRBD1 matches at 9 bases. J was trimmed by 0 bases and V by 3 bases; bases with no gene match: 6. CDR1 SGHDT and CDR2 YYEEEE come from the germline V gene. The CDR3 spans 17 residues. The CDR3 DNA follows: TGTGCCAGCAGCTACGGACAGGGGTATACGAACACCGGGGAGCTGTTTTTT. It translates to CASSYGQGYTNTGELFF.

The chain joins TRBV10-2 to TRBJ2-6; D perhaps matches TRBD2 (5 bases). The germline V gene has CDR1 WSHSY and CDR2 SAAADI. V shed 6 bases and J shed 0 bases, with 12 bases lying between them. The CDR3 sequence is 16 residues long. The CDR3 sequence is CASRPGSSSGANVLTF. The CDR3 DNA sequence: TGCGCCAGCAGACCGGGATCGAGCTCTGGGGCCAACGTCCTGACTTTC.

This clone was counted between two and nine times. The V gene is TRBV19, the J gene TRBJ2-2, with 9 bases aligning to TRBD1. V was clipped by 8 bases and J by 3 bases; unmatched bases: 19. CDR1 is LNHDA, CDR2 SQIVND, per germline (reference sequence). The CDR3 runs 19 residues. CDR3 residues: CASLHLYGQGIGYTGELFF. The CDR3 DNA reads TGTGCCAGTCTCCACCTCTATGGACAGGGGATCGGTTACACCGGGGAGCTGTTTTTT.

The J gene is TRBJ2-1, the V gene TRBV27; 12 bases align to TRBD2. The CDR3 consists of 14 residues. J lost 6 bases, V lost 7 bases, and 4 bases had no gene match. Germline V gene lookup returns CDR1 MNHEY and CDR2 SMNVEV (reference sequence). The CDR3 spells CASKLAGGRNEQFF. CDR3 DNA: TGTGCCAGCAAGCTAGCGGGAGGGCGCAATGAGCAGTTCTTC.

The chain uses TRBV30 and TRBJ2-5, with D perhaps matching TRBD2 (5 bases). Per germline, CDR1 GTSNPN and CDR2 SVGIG (reference sequence). The ends were cut back, 1 base at V and 5 bases at J, with 17 bases in the middle. This CDR3 spans 15 amino acids. The CDR3 loop reads CAWSARGLARETQYF. The CDR3 nucleotides read TGTGCCTGGAGTGCCCGAGGGCTAGCCCGTGAGACCCAGTACTTC. Looking up the rest from reference TRBV30 and TRBJ2-5 gives the full variable domain: SQTIHQWPATLVQPVGSPLSLECTVEGTSNPNLYWYRQAAGRGLQLLFYSVGIGQISSEVPQNLSASRPQDRQFILSSKKLLLSDSGFYLCAWSARGLARETQYFGPGTRLLVL.

The chain couples TRBV19 to TRBJ2-1, with TRBD2 identical over 9 bases. CDR3 size: 15 residues. J gave up 6 bases and V 1 base, and 4 bases lay outside the gene matches. Germline V gene lookup returns CDR1 LNHDA and CDR2 SQIVND (reference sequence). CDR3 amino acids: CASSIVGGRANEQFF. In DNA form, the CDR3 reads TGTGCCAGTAGTATAGTAGGCGGGAGGGCCAATGAGCAGTTCTTC.

V usage is TRBV3-1 (or the pseudogene TRBV3-2) and J usage is TRBJ2-4; D ambiguous. The germline V gene encodes CDR1 LGHDT and CDR2 YNNKEL (reference sequence). Trimming left V 4 bases short and J 7 bases short, with 17 bases between. This CDR3 is built from 15 residues. CDR3 bases: TGTGCCAGCAGCCTATGGAGAAACCCCCCCAACATTCAGTACTTC. It translates to CASSLWRNPPNIQYF.

The rearrangement links TRBV6-6 to TRBJ2-7; the match to TRBD1 covers 8 bases. Losses at the gene ends were 6 bases for V and 4 bases for J; bases not matched to a gene: 8. CDR3 length: 14 amino acids. Germline V gene lookup returns CDR1 MNHNY and CDR2 SVGAGI (reference sequence). The CDR3 reads CASRNRTGKYEQYF. In nucleotides, the CDR3 is TGTGCCAGCAGGAACCGGACAGGGAAATACGAGCAGTACTTC.

In its sample, this clone was seen once. V is TRBV10-3 and J is TRBJ1-5, with D unresolved. In germline, CDR1 is ENHRY, CDR2 SYGVKD. The CDR3 contains 14 residues. With 4 bases removed from V and 1 base from J, the gap between germline ends came to 8 bases. The CDR3 here is CAISVSRSNQPQHF. The DNA of the CDR3 is TGTGCCATCAGTGTTAGCAGAAGCAATCAGCCCCAGCATTTT.

The chain is built from TRBV6-2 or TRBV6-3 and TRBJ2-2; TRBD2 matches 14 bases. CDR1 and CDR2 (germline): MNHEY, SVGEGT. There are 17 residues in the CDR3. V was pared by 2 bases and J by 8 bases, with 7 bases of the junction left unmatched. Written as DNA, the CDR3 is TGTGCCAGCAGTTACGGAAGACTAGCGGGAGGGCTGGGGGAGCTGTTTTTT. Protein sequence: CASSYGRLAGGLGELFF.

The CDR3 reads CASSFLTEAFF. As DNA, the CDR3 is TGTGCCAGCAGCTTCCTCACTGAAGCTTTCTTT. This chain joins TRBV7-9 and TRBJ1-1; no clear D gene. The length of the CDR3 is 11 residues. Germline V gene lookup returns CDR1 SEHNR and CDR2 FQNEAQ (reference sequence). V was shortened by 3 bases and J by 4 bases, with 3 bases between the two germline ends.

The chain combines TRBV4-2 with TRBJ1-1; possible D gene TRBD1, 5 bases. The CDR3 extends over 15 amino acids. Germline loops: CDR1 LGHNA, CDR2 YNFKEQ. V was trimmed by 3 bases and J by 5 bases, leaving 16 bases between them. CDR3 nucleotides: TGTGCCAGCAGCCATGAAGGGGCGGCGGATACTGAAGCTTTCTTT. This gives the protein CASSHEGAADTEAFF.

Only a few counts were recorded for this clone. The chain has TRBV28 and TRBJ2-2; D might be TRBD2 (5 bases). Trimming shortened V by 3 bases and J by 4 bases, and 18 bases separated the two germline ends. The germline V gene has CDR1 MDHEN and CDR2 SYDVKM. This CDR3 is 17 amino acids long. The CDR3 protein is CASSFIPLASSTGELFF. CDR3 nucleotide sequence: TGTGCCAGCAGTTTTATTCCCCTAGCCTCGAGCACCGGGGAGCTGTTTTTT.

The chain joins TRBV28 to TRBJ2-7; 9 nucleotides align to TRBD2. Trimming took 7 bases from V and 2 from J; bases not matched to a gene: 3. The CDR3 has 13 amino acids. The V gene's germline CDR1 is MDHEN and CDR2 SYDVKM. CDR3 in DNA: TGTGCCAGCACTAGCGGGGCGACCTACGAGCAGTACTTC. It codes for CASTSGATYEQYF. The variable domain in full, with the rest retrieved from reference TRBV28 and TRBJ2-7, is DVKVTQSSRYLVKRTGEKVFLECVQDMDHENMFWYRQDPGLGLRLIYFSYDVKMKEKGDIPEGYSVSREKKERFSLILESASTNQTSMYLCASTSGATYEQYFGPGTRLTVT.

J is TRBJ2-3 and V is TRBV11-2, with D maybe TRBD2 (6 bases). CDR1 is SGHAT, CDR2 FQNNGV, per germline. CDR3 length: 18 residues. Trimming took 1 base from V and 0 from J, leaving 17 bases between them. CDR3 protein: CASSLVFGLAQSTDTQYF. The CDR3, as DNA: TGTGCCAGCAGCTTAGTTTTCGGGCTAGCGCAGAGCACAGATACGCAGTATTTT.

The genes are TRBV10-3 and TRBJ2-3, with a weak D call TRBD1 (6 bases). V dropped 6 bases and J dropped 2 bases, with 12 bases sitting between them. Looked up from germline, CDR1 is ENHRY and CDR2 is SYGVKD. CDR3 length equals 14 residues. This CDR3 reads CAISGTSLTDTQYF. The CDR3, as DNA: TGTGCCATCAGCGGGACATCACTCACAGATACGCAGTATTTT.

This chain links TRBV11-2 with TRBJ2-2; no clear D. Looked up from germline, CDR1 is SGHAT and CDR2 is FQNNGV. The CDR3 has 14 amino acids. V was clipped by 1 base and J by 8 bases, with 11 bases between them. CDR3 residues: CASSLGVVSGELFF. As DNA, the CDR3 is TGTGCCAGCAGCTTAGGAGTAGTTTCGGGGGAGCTGTTTTTT. Using reference TRBV11-2 and TRBJ2-2 for the parts outside the CDR3, the full variable domain is EAGVAQSPRYKIIEKRQSVAFWCNPISGHATLYWYQQILGQGPKLLIQFQNNGVVDDSQLPKDRFSAERLKGVDSTLKIQPAKLEDSAVYLCASSLGVVSGELFFGEGSRLTVL.

The chain carries TRBV9 and TRBJ2-1; TRBD2 agrees at 9 bases. The CDR3 runs 14 residues. The germline CDR1 and CDR2 sequences are SGDLS and YYNGEE. V gave up 2 bases and J gave up 8 bases; unmatched junction bases: 5. CDR3 sequence (DNA): TGTGCCAGCAGCGTGATAGCGGGAGTGCATGAGCAGTTCTTC. Its translation: CASSVIAGVHEQFF.